This TCR beta chain was sequenced during a study of CD8+ T cells in alopecia areata (dated by TCRdb to 2017 to 2018). Regarding the research as a whole: Treated patients were enrolled in an open-label pilot trial of oral tofacitinib at 5 to 10 mg twice daily for moderate-to-severe alopecia areata. Biopsies were taken from tofacitinib-treated patients at baseline and again at 4 and 24 weeks into treatment, and several of those patients also had a later scalp biopsy. immunoSEQ multiplex PCR using 35 Vbeta forward primers and 13 Jbeta reverse primers was used to amplify TCRbeta CDR3 regions. Clonality in the scalp was compared among normal scalp (n=4), patchy alopecia areata scalp (n=8), and alopecia totalis/universalis scalp (n=8). In both human patients and the C3H/HeJ mouse model, the study applied high-throughput TCRbeta sequencing to look at T cell clonal expansion in alopecia areata. Tofacitinib was given for 6 to 18 months, followed by 6 months of follow-up off drug to assess delayed response and recurrence. RNA was extracted with the PAXgene miRNA kit for fixed scalp, the miRNeasy kit for PBMCs, and the RNeasy kit for mouse skin. On the human side, TCRbeta sequencing was run on scalp tissue and on sorted CD4+ and CD8+ peripheral blood T cells from healthy controls and from alopecia areata patients with either patchy or totalis/universalis disease. The SALT score, which quantifies the percentage of affected scalp surface area, was used to measure disease severity in treated patients.

Turning to this clone: No antigen is known for it. Nothing much larger sits one base from this clone, and base qualities are not available.

What the study reported, not specific to this receptor: Unlike mouse skin, where gammadelta T cells dominate, normal human skin contains resident alphabeta T cells that get sequenced too, which complicates analysis of the scalp TCR repertoire. Shared TCR sequences between patients were less evident than in mice, which may be partly attributable to HLA diversity in the patient population. The treated cohort was small, with a single nonresponder, so links between baseline CD8+ expansion and response need larger studies. Higher clonality and more expanded CD8+ clones were observed in lesional scalp than in normal scalp, particularly in alopecia totalis/universalis, a finding suggestive of antigenic drive. Tofacitinib significantly lowered scalp clonality and the number of expanded CD8+ clones among the top 100 scalp clones. Many expanded lesional clones were found to persist in scalp and blood during tofacitinib treatment, and relapse after treatment cessation may be partly explained by this persistence.

This specimen's time point label, interpreted: 4 weeks on oral tofacitinib. What the treatment or condition label conveys for this sample: oral pan-JAK inhibitor, 5-10 mg twice daily. From alopecia areata patients, peripheral blood was collected along with lesional scalp punch biopsies. PBMCs were isolated by density centrifugation and stained for CD3, CD4 and CD8, and CD4+ and CD8+ T cells were sorted on a FACSAria. Trimming removed 10 bases from V and 6 bases from J; the gene matches leave 9 bases unexplained. The CDR3 has 14 amino acids, counting the end cysteine and phenylalanine. Only CDR3 DNA remains: 42 bases, in frame from the first base. The germline V gene gives CDR1 as ENHRY and CDR2 as SYGVKD. Libraries came from the immunoSEQ multiplex PCR assay. For TCR sequencing, RNA was extracted from every sample and reverse transcribed into cDNA to serve as template. SuperScript III was used for first-strand cDNA synthesis, primed with a 2:1 mix of oligo-dT and random hexamers. A synthetic immune receptor repertoire was used to gauge amplification bias, and whatever bias remained was removed computationally. The study's processing was this. Raw reads were preprocessed to remove errors, and CDR3 was defined according to IMGT conventions as the region from the conserved cysteine to phenylalanine. Clonality was computed as 1 minus the Shannon entropy, with the entropy normalized by log2 of the number of productive unique TCRs. CD4 or CD8 identity of scalp clones was inferred by cross-referencing scalp TCRbeta sequences with sorted blood CD4 and CD8 repertoires. The immuneACCESS repertoire file appears here via TCRdb, limited to in-frame rearrangements. These files lack a portion of the clones; in checked studies, under half of the deficit traces to unresolved V genes, and the cause of the others is not known. For V, J and clone size, that table is used; D and trimming come from the DNA. This sample is represented by 100,000 to 150,000 clones; approximately 57% of them were singletons. The biggest ten clones account for 4.5% to 6% of the sample.

This sequence originates from a human donor with alopecia areata. The rearranged chain carries TRBV10-3 and TRBJ2-7; the central 13 bases match TRBD2. The source was CD4+ T cells sorted from blood, collected at week 4, from a patient treated with tofacitinib. The CDR3 is CATGTSGKTGEQYF. Here is the DNA: TGTGCCACCGGGACTAGCGGGAAGACGGGCGAGCAGTACTTC.